What follows are 20 T cell receptor beta chains derived from one specimen sequenced in a study of cytomegalovirus exposure and HLA in healthy donors. PCR primers comprised 60 Vbeta and 13 Jbeta primers. Generated by immunoSEQ multiplex PCR, the TCRdb table keeps only in-frame clones and is missing some. The table has about 83,000 clones, less than 85% seen once. Sequencing was carried out using PBMCs. The receptor source for this set is a man aged 55-75 years in good health and CMV-seronegative.

This clone has just one count. The chain joins TRBV2 to TRBJ2-1; D remains unclear. Germline-derived CDR1 and CDR2 are SNHLY and FYNNEI. This CDR3 has 14 amino acids. V was pared by 4 bases and J by 4 bases, with 11 bases between. The chain's CDR3 is CASSGEFGYNEQFF. In DNA, the CDR3 is TGTGCCAGCAGTGGAGAATTCGGGTACAATGAGCAGTTCTTC.

This chain links TRBV5-3 with TRBJ2-1; 12 nucleotides agree with TRBD2. TRBV5-3 is flagged as an ORF with uncertain function. The CDR3 is 16 amino acids. With 2 bases clipped from V and 4 bases from J, the junction kept 4 bases outside the gene matches. The CDR3 loop reads CARSFLAGGRYNEQFF. CDR3 nucleotides: TGTGCCAGAAGCTTTCTAGCGGGGGGGCGATACAATGAGCAGTTCTTC.

The rearrangement uses TRBV19 and TRBJ1-1; D call uncertain. The germline V and J ends were trimmed by 1 base and 1 base, with 7 bases remaining between them. Germline loops: CDR1 LNHDA, CDR2 SQIVND (reference sequence). This CDR3 has 14 amino acids. The DNA of the CDR3 is TGTGCCAGTAGTATAGGGGAGGCGAACACTGAAGCTTTCTTT. It specifies CASSIGEANTEAFF. The variable domain in full, completed from reference TRBV19 and TRBJ1-1, reads DGGITQSPKYLFRKEGQNVTLSCEQNLNHDAMYWYRQDPGQGLRLIYYSQIVNDFQKGDIAEGYSVSREKKESFPLTVTSAQKNPTAFYLCASSIGEANTEAFFGQGTRLTVV.

V gene TRBV27 combines with J gene TRBJ1-1, with TRBD1 matching 7 bases. Germline assignment: CDR1 MNHEY and CDR2 SMNVEV (reference sequence). After removal of 4 bases from V and 3 bases from J, the junction contained 5 bases not matched to a gene. The CDR3 runs 14 residues. The CDR3 DNA reads as TGTGCCAGCAGTTCCCTGACAGGGTACACTGAAGCTTTCTTT. Amino acids: CASSSLTGYTEAFF.

The chain recombines TRBV6-5 with TRBJ1-5, with D unclear. The CDR3 is 12 residues long. Germline-derived CDR1 and CDR2 are MNHEY and SVGAGI. Trimming removed 0 bases from V and 11 bases from J, with 8 bases in between. This chain's CDR3 is CASSYSSQAQHF. Here the CDR3 DNA reads TGTGCCAGCAGTTACTCGAGCCAGGCCCAGCATTTT.

The J gene is TRBJ2-7, the V gene TRBV9, with a tentative D call TRBD1 (5 bases). Germline V gene lookup returns CDR1 SGDLS and CDR2 YYNGEE. Trimming took 4 bases from V and 6 from J, leaving 17 bases between them. The length of the CDR3 is 14 residues. The CDR3 DNA follows: TGTGCCAGCAGCCCGGAAGGGGCCCCCCTCGAGCAGTACTTC. Translating gives CASSPEGAPLEQYF.

This clone was seen more than once but under ten times. The chain recombines TRBV5-1 with TRBJ2-3; D perhaps matches TRBD2 (6 bases). Trimming left V 2 bases short and J 7 bases short, with 14 bases between. This CDR3 is 14 amino acids long. The germline V gene has CDR1 SGHRS and CDR2 YFSETQ. The DNA for the CDR3 is TGCGCCAGCAGCTTACGCGGGGCCACCTATACGCAGTATTTT. Its protein product is CASSLRGATYTQYF.

This chain links TRBV6-6 with TRBJ2-7, with 8 bases matching TRBD1. Germline-derived CDR1 and CDR2 are MNHNY and SVGAGI (reference sequence). The CDR3 sequence is 16 residues long. The junction had 13 bases not matched to a gene; V was cut back by 5 bases and J by 4 bases. The CDR3 DNA is TGTGCCAGCAGTCACCTGCTCGGACAGGGCAGGTACGAGCAGTACTTC. Protein product: CASSHLLGQGRYEQYF.

The V and J genes are TRBV30 and TRBJ1-1, with 7 bases that match TRBD1. Germline values: CDR1 GTSNPN, CDR2 SVGIG (reference sequence). Germline trimming cut 3 bases from V and 6 bases from J; bases unmatched to any gene: 13. This CDR3 spans 15 amino acids. CDR3 sequence: CAWSGNRGFGAEAFF. DNA of the CDR3: TGTGCCTGGAGCGGAAACAGGGGATTTGGGGCTGAAGCTTTCTTT. The entire variable domain, with the rest obtained from reference TRBV30 and TRBJ1-1, is as follows: SQTIHQWPATLVQPVGSPLSLECTVEGTSNPNLYWYRQAAGRGLQLLFYSVGIGQISSEVPQNLSASRPQDRQFILSSKKLLLSDSGFYLCAWSGNRGFGAEAFFGQGTRLTVV.

The chain employs TRBV9 and TRBJ2-7, with D perhaps TRBD2 (6 bases). Trimming removed 0 bases from V and 1 base from J, with 8 bases in between. Germline V CDR1 and CDR2: SGDLS, YYNGEE. The CDR3 extends over 14 amino acids. CDR3 protein: CASSVGGNSYEQYF. Here the CDR3 DNA reads TGTGCCAGCAGCGTAGGCGGGAATTCCTACGAGCAGTACTTC.

V usage is TRBV10-3 and J usage is TRBJ2-3, with 9 bases lining up with TRBD2. The junction had 11 bases not matched to a gene; V was cut back by 9 bases and J by 4 bases. The CDR3 covers 15 residues. Germline assignment: CDR1 ENHRY and CDR2 SYGVKD. CDR3 bases: TGTGCCATTGGGGAGCCAGCGGGGGGCCCAGATACGCAGTATTTT. Its protein product is CAIGEPAGGPDTQYF.

V and J are TRBV6-5 and TRBJ1-2, with 9 bases aligning to TRBD1. J gave up 8 bases and V 6 bases, and 10 bases lay outside the gene matches. Germline CDR1 and CDR2: MNHEY and SVGAGI. The CDR3 runs to 14 residues. CDR3 in amino acids: CASSQPGTGKGYTF. Here the CDR3 DNA reads TGTGCCAGCAGCCAACCCGGGACAGGGAAAGGCTACACCTTC.

J is TRBJ2-7 and V is TRBV6-5, with TRBD2 matching over 9 bases. This CDR3 contains 15 residues. The V gene end was trimmed by 5 bases and the J gene end by 0 bases; junction bases not matched to a gene: 5. Germline loops: CDR1 MNHEY, CDR2 SVGAGI. As DNA, the CDR3 is TGTGCCAGCAGTCCTGGACTAGCGAGCTCCTACGAGCAGTACTTC. It specifies CASSPGLASSYEQYF.

J is TRBJ1-6 and V is TRBV18; D is unclear. V lost 5 bases and J 0 bases, leaving 5 bases between the germline ends. The CDR3 runs 14 residues. Germline V gene data show CDR1 as KGHSH and CDR2 as LQKENI. DNA for the CDR3: TGTGCCAGCTCATCCAGCTCCTATAATTCACCCCTCCACTTT. Translating it yields CASSSSSYNSPLHF.

This chain uses TRBV6-5 with TRBJ1-1, with TRBD1 matching over 10 bases. In germline, CDR1 is MNHEY, CDR2 SVGAGI. The CDR3 extends over 14 amino acids. The ends lost 6 bases at V and 3 bases at J; junction bases unmatched: 4. The chain's CDR3 is CASRRQGAYTEAFF. The CDR3 region has the DNA TGTGCCAGCAGGAGACAGGGGGCCTACACTGAAGCTTTCTTT.

This rearrangement joins TRBV19 to TRBJ2-7; D possibly corresponds to TRBD2 (6 bases). The CDR3 extends over 15 amino acids. V lost 5 bases, J lost 4 bases, and 18 bases lay in between. Per the germline V gene, CDR1 is LNHDA and CDR2 is SQIVND (reference sequence). This CDR3 reads CASSPTGDSLYEQYF. The CDR3 nucleotides are TGTGCCAGTAGTCCCACGGGGGACTCTCTTTACGAGCAGTACTTC.

This clone has only one observation. This chain joins TRBV18 and TRBJ2-2; TRBD2 matches at 9 bases. Germline-derived CDR1 and CDR2 are KGHSH and LQKENI. The J segment lost 5 bases and the V segment lost 2 bases, leaving 6 bases of the junction unmatched. The CDR3 is 16 residues long. The CDR3 loop reads CASSPEIAGATGELFF. In DNA form, the CDR3 reads TGTGCCAGCTCACCAGAGATAGCGGGGGCAACCGGGGAGCTGTTTTTT.

The genes are TRBV7-3 and TRBJ2-5; TRBD2 might be the D (6 bases). V was shortened by 4 bases and J by 5 bases, with 14 bases between the two germline ends. CDR1 and CDR2 from the germline V gene are SGHTA and FQGTGA. This CDR3 comprises 14 residues. The CDR3 spells CASSSGGLGETQYF. The DNA for the CDR3 is TGTGCCAGCAGCTCCGGGGGTCTGGGGGAGACCCAGTACTTC.

CDR3 coding DNA: TGTGCCAGCAGTTACTCCTACGGTCAGCCCCAGCATTTT. Translation: CASSYSYGQPQHF. The chain recombines TRBV6-6 with TRBJ1-5; no clear D. Germline lookup yields CDR1 MNHNY and CDR2 SVGAGI (reference sequence). This CDR3 region has 13 residues. Trimming stripped 0 bases from V and 6 bases from J, with 6 bases between.

The chain has TRBV11-3 and TRBJ1-2; 9 bases are a match to TRBD1. V trimming: 6 bases; J trimming: 3 bases; junction bases outside the gene matches: 11. CDR1 is SGHNT and CDR2 is YENEEA in the germline V gene. The CDR3 loop spans 16 amino acids. The CDR3 reads CASRPRTGGMDYGYTF. For the CDR3, the DNA is TGTGCCAGCAGACCTAGAACAGGGGGCATGGACTATGGCTACACCTTC.